Below are 5 T cell receptor beta chains sequenced from a single sample in a study of T cell repertoires in cytomegalovirus infection. TCRdb used MiXCR to reprocess the reads, holding one entry per CDR3 protein. Of 450,000 to 550,000 distinct CDR3 sequences in the sample, approximately 15% were seen once. Source material: CD8+ T cells from PBMCs. All receptors derive from a human donor in good health (CMV status not recorded). Some clones in this sample may be carry-over from other donors' samples.

The chain combines TRBV4-1 with TRBJ1-2; possibly TRBD1 for D (5 bases). There are 14 residues in the CDR3. V was shortened by 3 bases and J by 5 bases, with 13 bases between the two germline ends. Germline V CDR1 and CDR2: MGHRA, YSYEKL. Written as DNA, the CDR3 is TGCGCCAGCAGCCACATGACAGCGGAATATGGCTACACCTTC. Protein: CASSHMTAEYGYTF.

This clonotype was observed many times. The chain has TRBV4-1 and TRBJ1-2; D gene uncertain. The CDR3 has 15 residues. The V end was cut by 0 bases, the J end by 3 bases, with 11 bases between. CDR1 is MGHRA, CDR2 YSYEKL, per germline. The CDR3 reads CASSQDEQRDYGYTF. The CDR3 DNA follows: TGCGCCAGCAGCCAAGATGAGCAGCGGGACTATGGCTACACCTTC.

This chain links TRBV20-1 with TRBJ2-2; possibly TRBD2 for D (6 bases). Between the trimmed V and J ends, which lost 0 bases and 6 bases, there was a span of 8 bases. CDR3 length equals 13 residues. CDR1 is DFQATT, CDR2 SNEGSKA, per germline (reference sequence). CDR3 residues: CSARDWEAGELFF. CDR3 coding DNA: TGCAGTGCTAGAGATTGGGAGGCCGGGGAGCTGTTTTTT.

This clonotype was recorded many times. This chain links TRBV7-2 with TRBJ2-5; tentatively, D is TRBD1 (6 bases). The CDR3 has 14 amino acids. Trimming cost V 2 bases and J 5 bases, with 12 bases left between them. CDR1 and CDR2 (germline): SGHTA, FQGNSA. CDR3 sequence reads: CASSLITGWETQYF. As DNA, the CDR3 is TGTGCCAGCAGCTTAATTACAGGGTGGGAGACCCAGTACTTC.

With respect to this clonotype: The junction does not match germline at one end; this may be a read error. V gene TRBV7-6 combines with J gene TRBJ1-1; 7 nucleotides match TRBD1. Germline lookup yields CDR1 SGHVS and CDR2 FNYEAQ. The CDR3 is 13 amino acids. CDR3 residues: CASSLAGGTEDFF. The CDR3 nucleotides are TGTGCCAGCAGCTTAGCAGGGGGCACGGAAGATTTCTTT.